Shown below are 13 T cell receptor beta chains from a single sample sequenced in a study of cytomegalovirus exposure and HLA in healthy donors. The PCR made use of 60 Vbeta and 13 Jbeta primers. Generated by immunoSEQ multiplex PCR, the TCRdb table keeps only in-frame clones and is missing some. The sample shows roughly 140,000 clones, nearly 85% of them seen only once. Sample: PBMCs. The receptors shown here come from a male donor in good health and CMV-seronegative.

The J gene is TRBJ1-1, the V gene TRBV28; 7 bases map to TRBD1. V shed 3 bases and J 1 base; nucleotides not matched to a gene: 8. Germline CDR1 reads MDHEN; CDR2 reads SYDVKM. CDR3 length: 16 amino acids. The CDR3 reads CASSFPPTGWNTEAFF. CDR3 nucleotide sequence: TGTGCCAGCAGTTTCCCCCCGACAGGGTGGAACACTGAAGCTTTCTTT.

V usage is TRBV7-9 and J usage is TRBJ2-4, with 12 positions matching TRBD2. The length of the CDR3 is 18 residues. Trimming removed 4 bases from V and 3 bases from J; junction bases left unmatched: 10. The germline CDR1 and CDR2 sequences are SEHNR and FQNEAQ (reference sequence). The CDR3 sequence: CASSSGLAGTVDKNIQYF. In nucleotides, the CDR3 is TGTGCCAGCAGCTCCGGACTAGCGGGAACCGTGGACAAAAACATTCAGTACTTC.

The chain joins TRBV5-1 to TRBJ2-1; tentatively, D is TRBD1 (6 bases). Trimming removed 6 bases at V and 0 bases at J, with 13 bases between. The CDR3 is made up of 15 amino acids. Germline CDR1 SGHRS, CDR2 YFSETQ. CDR3 sequence: CASTLQQGSYNEQFF. DNA for the CDR3: TGCGCCAGCACCCTTCAACAGGGCTCCTACAATGAGCAGTTCTTC.

V usage is TRBV5-1 and J usage is TRBJ1-1; 8 bases fit TRBD1. The CDR3 spans 16 residues. Germline assignment: CDR1 SGHRS and CDR2 YFSETQ. V trimming: 5 bases; J trimming: 5 bases; junction bases outside the gene matches: 14. The CDR3 loop is CASRLLSTGEGTEAFF. In DNA form, the CDR3 reads TGCGCCAGCAGGTTGCTATCGACAGGGGAAGGGACTGAAGCTTTCTTT.

V and J are TRBV14 and TRBJ2-5; TRBD2 agrees at 12 bases. Trimming removed 4 bases from V and 5 bases from J; junction bases left unmatched: 8. The germline gives CDR1 SGHDN, CDR2 FVKESK. CDR3 length: 16 amino acids. The CDR3 DNA reads as TGTGCCAGCAGCCCCTTGGGACTAGCGGGTTTGGAGACCCAGTACTTC. Its translation: CASSPLGLAGLETQYF. Filled out from reference TRBV14 and TRBJ2-5, the complete variable domain reads EAGVTQFPSHSVIEKGQTVTLRCDPISGHDNLYWYRRVMGKEIKFLLHFVKESKQDESGMPNNRFLAERTGGTYSTLKVQPAELEDSGVYFCASSPLGLAGLETQYFGPGTRLLVL.

This clone is medium-sized within its sample. The V gene is TRBV11-1, the J gene TRBJ1-2, with no clear D. Trimming took off 5 bases at V and 8 bases at J, with 18 bases between the two ends. From germline, CDR1 is SGHAT and CDR2 FQDESV (reference sequence). The CDR3 consists of 14 residues. CDR3 residues: CASSPWDGSGGYTF. The CDR3 bases are TGTGCCAGCAGCCCATGGGATGGGAGTGGCGGCTACACCTTC. The whole variable domain, remainder taken from reference TRBV11-1 and TRBJ1-2, is EAEVAQSPRYKITEKSQAVAFWCDPISGHATLYWYRQILGQGPELLVQFQDESVVDDSQLPKDRFSAERLKGVDSTLKIQPAELGDSAMYLCASSPWDGSGGYTFGSGTRLTVV.

This chain uses TRBV9 with TRBJ2-5; 10 bases are a match to TRBD2. With the DNA end fitting TRBJ2-7 better, the J assignment may be wrong. The germline V gene encodes CDR1 SGDLS and CDR2 YYNGEE. The CDR3 consists of 15 residues. The chain's CDR3 is CASSVGLAATYEQYF. The CDR3 DNA reads TGTGCCAGCAGCGTCGGACTAGCGGCTACCTACGAGCAGTACTTC.

V usage is TRBV7-9 and J usage is TRBJ2-3; a weak D match, TRBD1 (6 bases). CDR3 length equals 14 residues. Germline V gene data show CDR1 as SEHNR and CDR2 as FQNEAQ (reference sequence). V was pared by 5 bases and J by 2 bases, with 11 bases between. The CDR3 here is CASSDRTYTDTQYF. The CDR3, as DNA: TGTGCCAGCAGCGACAGGACTTACACAGATACGCAGTATTTT.

CDR3 in DNA: TGTGCCAGCAGAAGCGGAGACACAGATACGCAGTATTTT. Its translation: CASRSGDTDTQYF. The chain has TRBV27 and TRBJ2-3, with D possibly matching TRBD2 (5 bases). CDR3 length equals 13 residues. The germline gives CDR1 MNHEY, CDR2 SMNVEV (reference sequence). Trimming took 6 bases from V and 2 from J, leaving 9 bases between them.

The chain has TRBV21-1 and TRBJ1-5; the table's D call of TRBD1 was not tested on the DNA. TRBV21-1 is a listed pseudogene. CDR3 length: 16 residues. CDR3 DNA: TGTGCCAGCAGCAAAGGAGGGGGTCACCGCAATCAGCCCCAGCATTTT. Its translation is CASSKGGGHRNQPQHF.

The chain couples TRBV5-6 to TRBJ1-2; 7 nucleotides line up with TRBD1. CDR3 length: 17 residues. The V and J ends lost 5 bases and 4 bases, in that order; junction bases with no gene match: 17. The germline V gene has CDR1 SGHDT and CDR2 YYEEEE. CDR3 sequence (DNA): TGTGCCAGCAGGCCTAAAGGGAAGGAGGGGGCGCTCTATGGCTACACCTTC. This gives the protein CASRPKGKEGALYGYTF.

CDR3 in amino acids: CASLPTQTGGKQPQHF. CDR3 nucleotide sequence: TGTGCCAGCCTTCCAACGCAGACAGGGGGAAAACAGCCCCAGCATTTT. The chain carries TRBV2 and TRBJ1-5, with TRBD1 identical over 9 bases. V gave up 8 bases and J gave up 7 bases; unmatched junction bases: 15. This CDR3 is 16 amino acids long. The germline gives CDR1 SNHLY, CDR2 FYNNEI.

This chain joins TRBV6-1 and TRBJ2-1; 7 nucleotides agree with TRBD2. V lost 1 base, J lost 4 bases, and 4 bases stayed unmatched. This CDR3 has 15 amino acids. The germline CDR1 and CDR2 sequences are MNHNS and SASEGT. This chain's CDR3 is CASSEGLAQYNEQFF. The CDR3 DNA is TGTGCCAGCAGTGAAGGACTAGCTCAGTACAATGAGCAGTTCTTC.